Here is one T cell receptor (beta chain) with its context. These data belong to a study of T cell changes during pregnancy in multiple sclerosis. Generated by immunoSEQ multiplex PCR, the TCRdb table keeps only in-frame clones and is missing some. Seen here are around 32,000 clones, nearly 90% observed once, and the top ten hold approximately 10%. This CDR3 spans 13 amino acids. Trimming cost V 4 bases and J 1 base, with 10 bases left between them. The germline V gene encodes CDR1 SQVTM and CDR2 ANQGSEA. This chain links TRBV29-1 with TRBJ2-5, with a possible D match to TRBD1 (5 bases). Sequencing was performed on CD8+ T cells from peripheral blood mononuclear cells, taken in the third trimester of pregnancy. This TCR came from a female donor with multiple sclerosis, enrolled in a pregnancy study. CDR3 coding DNA: TGCAGCGTTGCCCTCGACAGCCAAGAGACCCAGTACTTC. As protein: CSVALDSQETQYF.